The T cell receptor (beta chain) under discussion was sequenced for a study of regulatory T cells in long-lasting Graves disease. The overall study: The study enrolled newly diagnosed Graves' patients on antithyroid drugs under 3 months.

General study findings and limits: Persistent cases favored TRBV28, TRBJ1-2 and TRBJ2-5.

Trimming stripped 0 bases from V and 4 bases from J, with 12 bases between. Germline-derived CDR1 and CDR2 are DFQATT and SNEGSKA (reference sequence). The CDR3 is 14 amino acids. According to the study, TCR beta libraries were built with iRepertoire HTBI primers and CDR3-region Arm-PCR. MiXCR was run by TCRdb on the multiplex PCR reads, yielding one entry per CDR3 protein. This sample has about 560,000 distinct CDR3 sequences, with about 16% found just once. This clonotype has at least ten counts. Its antigen remains unknown. Time point denoted: newly diagnosed GD, antithyroid drugs for less than 3 months. The TCR library was prepared using RNA isolated from PBMCs. A further study also used this sample, focusing on T cells in Graves' hyperthyroidism and ophthalmopathy. That work adds: Graves' hyperthyroidism was deemed stable given no ophthalmopathy progression within 18 months. The HTBI primer set served for first-round RT-PCR of the TCR CDR3.

The TCR was taken from a man aged 18 to 30 with Graves disease. The sequenced sample was peripheral blood mononuclear cells (PBMCs), obtained at new diagnosis, from a patient treated with antithyroid drugs. This chain uses TRBV20-1 with TRBJ1-1; unclear D gene. CDR3 residues: CSAREPGVGTEAFF. CDR3 in DNA: TGCAGTGCTAGAGAGCCCGGAGTCGGCACTGAAGCTTTCTTT.